A selection of T cell receptor beta chains follows, all from one sample in a study of blood T cell repertoires in COVID-19. The assay was immunoSEQ multiplex PCR, and TCRdb's table has in-frame clones only and misses some. In the table there are hundreds of thousands of clones, around 89% of which are singletons. Input material: peripheral blood. The source is a woman between 25 and 40 years old with COVID-19, enrolled during active disease. The CDR3 runs from the conserved cysteine through the conserved F or W. Fields, in order: J gene, V gene, D gene, clone size, CDR3 protein, CDR3 DNA. A D gene is named only where the DNA matches it firmly. Clone size is not always given. Where it is, it says once, few, many or a class for expanded clones.

TRBJ2-1 TRBV3-1/TRBV3-2 - - CASSPRHLGLYNEQFF TGTGCCAGCAGCCCGCGACACCTGGGTCTCTACAATGAGCAGTTCTTC
TRBJ2-5 TRBV29-1 - - CSIRTPQETQYF TGCAGCATTCGAACACCTCAAGAGACCCAGTACTTC
TRBJ2-1 TRBV28 - - CASSPGWEQFF TGTGCCAGCAGCCCCGGTTGGGAGCAGTTCTTC
TRBJ2-7 TRBV5-5 - - CASSITGSPYEQYF TGTGCCAGCAGCATCACAGGGAGCCCCTACGAGCAGTACTTC
TRBJ2-3 TRBV11-2 - - CASSFRYTDTQYF TGTGCCAGCAGCTTCCGCTACACAGATACGCAGTATTTT
TRBJ2-3 TRBV5-1 TRBD2 - CASSLSGGTDTQYF TGCGCCAGCAGCCTGAGCGGGGGCACAGATACGCAGTATTTT
TRBJ2-1 TRBV2 TRBD2 - CASSRSLAGDYNEQFF TGTGCCAGCAGTAGAAGTCTAGCGGGCGACTACAATGAGCAGTTCTTC
TRBJ1-5 TRBV29-1 TRBD1 once CSVGQGRDQPQHF TGCAGCGTTGGACAGGGGAGGGATCAGCCCCAGCATTTT
TRBJ1-5 TRBV2 - - CASKEGIRGNQPQHF TGTGCCAGCAAGGAGGGAATACGTGGGAATCAGCCCCAGCATTTT
TRBJ2-3 TRBV4-2 TRBD1 - CASSQVEGAPTDTQYF TGTGCCAGCAGCCAAGTTGAGGGGGCCCCCACAGATACGCAGTATTTT
TRBJ2-3 TRBV5-1 - - CASSLASRGDTQYF TGCGCCAGCAGCTTGGCTTCTAGGGGAGATACGCAGTATTTT
TRBJ1-1 TRBV10-1 TRBD1 - CASSPGQGTEAFF TGCGCCAGCAGTCCGGGACAGGGAACGGAAGCTTTCTTT
TRBJ2-1 TRBV27 TRBD1 - CASSSDRASYNEQFF TGTGCCAGCAGTTCGGACAGGGCATCCTACAATGAGCAGTTCTTC
TRBJ2-2 TRBV5-1 - - CASSSRQANTGELFF TGCGCCAGCAGCTCAAGACAGGCCAACACCGGGGAGCTGTTTTTT
TRBJ1-1 TRBV6-2/TRBV6-3 - - CASSPEVGGGTEAFF TGTGCCAGCAGTCCCGAGGTGGGGGGAGGTACTGAAGCTTTCTTT
TRBJ1-1 TRBV6-5 - - CASSLGVMNTEAFF TGTGCCAGCAGTTTAGGGGTCATGAACACTGAAGCTTTCTTT
TRBJ2-7 TRBV28 - few CASSLSRGRWGYEQYF TGTGCCAGCAGTTTGTCACGGGGGAGATGGGGATACGAGCAGTACTTC
TRBJ2-1 TRBV19 - - CASSIQREPYNEQFF TGTGCCAGTAGTATCCAACGGGAGCCCTACAATGAGCAGTTCTTC
TRBJ2-1 TRBV6-5 TRBD1 - CASSYSRTGHNEQFF TGTGCCAGCAGTTACTCGAGGACAGGCCACAATGAGCAGTTCTTC
TRBJ1-2 TRBV29-1 TRBD1 - CSVHGQGAGYGYTF TGCAGCGTTCATGGACAGGGGGCAGGGTATGGCTACACCTTC
TRBJ2-5 TRBV5-4 TRBD1 once CASSYVEGAQETQYF TGTGCCAGCAGCTATGTTGAGGGGGCTCAAGAGACCCAGTACTTC
TRBJ1-5 TRBV4-2 TRBD1 few CASTQGTGEHF TGCGCCAGCACCCAAGGGACAGGGGAGCATTTT
TRBJ1-1 TRBV5-4 TRBD1 - CASSLGTGGLLRAFF TGTGCCAGCAGCTTGGGGACAGGGGGCTTACTCCGAGCTTTCTTT
TRBJ2-4 TRBV18 - - CASSPPGGGNIQYF TGTGCCAGCTCACCCCCAGGAGGAGGGAACATTCAGTACTTC
TRBJ1-1 TRBV3-1/TRBV3-2 TRBD1 - CASSQGQGDTEAFF TGTGCCAGCAGCCAAGGACAGGGGGACACTGAAGCTTTCTTT
TRBJ1-1 TRBV19 - - CASTRGTTSTEAFF TGTGCCAGTACCAGGGGCACAACGAGCACTGAAGCTTTCTTT
TRBJ2-5 TRBV24-1 TRBD2 - CATSDPRGGQETQYF TGTGCCACCAGTGACCCGCGGGGGGGCCAAGAGACCCAGTACTTC
TRBJ1-2 TRBV6-5 - - CASRPTGRGYGYTF TGTGCCAGCAGACCCACAGGAAGGGGCTATGGCTACACCTTC
TRBJ1-2 TRBV6-5 - - CASSRSGERVYGYTF TGTGCCAGCAGTCGAAGCGGGGAAAGAGTCTATGGCTACACCTTC
TRBJ2-2 TRBV7-6 - - CASKRALTNTGELFF TGTGCCAGCAAGCGAGCGCTAACGAACACCGGGGAGCTGTTTTTT
TRBJ1-2 TRBV27 - - CASSYASRVGGYTF TGTGCCAGCAGTTATGCGTCCAGGGTGGGAGGCTACACCTTC
TRBJ2-3 TRBV5-1 - - CASSLSTGVPNADTQYF TGCGCCAGCAGCTTGTCGACGGGGGTGCCGAACGCAGATACGCAGTATTTT
TRBJ2-1 TRBV19 - - CASSIDHRLGANEQFF TGTGCCAGTAGTATAGATCATCGTTTGGGGGCAAATGAGCAGTTCTTC
TRBJ1-2 TRBV29-1 TRBD1 - CSVESRDRPNYGYTF TGCAGCGTGGAGAGTCGGGACAGACCTAACTATGGCTACACCTTC
TRBJ2-5 TRBV5-1 - - CASRQSPTENQETQYF TGCGCCAGCCGCCAAAGCCCCACAGAGAATCAAGAGACCCAGTACTTC
TRBJ2-5 TRBV30 TRBD2 - CAWSYGGAPQETQYF TGTGCCTGGAGTTACGGGGGGGCCCCCCAAGAGACCCAGTACTTC
TRBJ2-3 TRBV11-3 - - CASSVSGGGTDTQYF TGTGCCAGCAGTGTTAGCGGCGGGGGCACAGATACGCAGTATTTT
TRBJ2-7 TRBV6-6 TRBD1 - CASSPWGQSSYEQYF TGTGCCAGCAGTCCTTGGGGACAGTCCTCCTACGAGCAGTACTTC
TRBJ1-1 TRBV5-4 TRBD1 - CASGTGGWTEAFF TGTGCCAGCGGTACAGGGGGCTGGACTGAAGCTTTCTTT
TRBJ1-4 TRBV6-5 - - CASSSFPTNEKLFF TGTGCCAGCAGTTCTTTTCCAACTAATGAAAAACTGTTTTTT
TRBJ2-2 TRBV6-5 - - CASRPYGGGELFF TGTGCCAGCAGACCCTACGGGGGCGGGGAGCTGTTTTTT